These 27 T cell receptor beta chains were all obtained from the same sample, sequenced in a study of molecular identifiers for immune sequencing clone quantification. Each CDR3 protein is one row after TCRdb ran MiXCR on the PCR reads. The profile covers more than 550,000 distinct CDR3 sequences, with about 25% appearing a single time and 0.78% taken by the ten largest. Sequences were obtained from naive CD8+ T cells from blood, with Jurkat cell RNA spiked in. The subset was: FACS-sorted CD8+CD4-CCR7+CD45RA+ naive T cells. Receptor source: a human donor in good health. Some libraries in this study had Jurkat cell RNA spiked in.

This clonotype was observed a few times. The V gene is TRBV4-3, the J gene TRBJ1-1; 8 bases map to TRBD1. The CDR3 runs to 14 residues. Trimming took 4 bases from V and 3 from J; bases not matched to a gene: 4. The germline V gene encodes CDR1 LGHNA and CDR2 YSLEER. The CDR3 DNA reads as TGCGCCAGCAGCCCGGGACAGGATGACACTGAAGCTTTCTTT. Its protein is CASSPGQDDTEAFF.

The chain couples TRBV30 to TRBJ2-7; 9 nucleotides line up with TRBD1. Germline CDR1 reads GTSNPN; CDR2 reads SVGIG (reference sequence). The CDR3 runs 14 residues. The V gene end was trimmed by 0 bases and the J gene end by 4 bases; junction bases not matched to a gene: 4. The CDR3 nucleotides are TGTGCCTGGAGTGTAGGGACAGGGATTTACGAGCAGTACTTC. Translation: CAWSVGTGIYEQYF.

This clonotype was seen only a few times. V is TRBV19 and J is TRBJ2-1; D is undetermined. Germline assignment: CDR1 LNHDA and CDR2 SQIVND (reference sequence). Trimming removed 2 bases from V and 2 bases from J, with 7 bases in between. This CDR3 is 14 amino acids long. The CDR3, as DNA: TGTGCCAGTAGTATACAGGACCCCTACAATGAGCAGTTCTTC. This translates into CASSIQDPYNEQFF.

This clonotype appeared once. Because it lacks the conserved phenylalanine or tryptophan at the end, this CDR3 is likely a read error. Because the CDR3's place on the DNA is in doubt, the DNA is left out and the CDR3 is given as listed by TCRdb. The chain carries TRBV4-1 and TRBJ2-1; TRBD1, the table's D call, lacks a check against the DNA. Germline V lookup: CDR1 MGHRA, CDR2 YSYEKL. The CDR3 sequence runs 13 residues, both termini included. The CDR3 here is CASSPPPPHEQVV.

On this clonotype itself: This may be a read error, as it is one base from a much larger clone. The chain joins TRBV6-5 to TRBJ2-3; 7 bases are shared with TRBD2. V was clipped by 1 base and J by 4 bases; unmatched bases: 8. The CDR3 extends over 16 amino acids. Germline lookup yields CDR1 MNHEY and CDR2 SVGAGI. This CDR3 reads CASSYWAGDPADTQYF. CDR3 sequence (DNA): TGTGCCAGCAGTTACTGGGCGGGGGATCCCGCAGATACGCAGTATTTT.

J is TRBJ1-1 and V is TRBV19; D gene ambiguous. The V gene lost 4 bases and the J gene lost 4 bases, with 13 bases spanning the gap. Germline V CDR1 and CDR2: LNHDA, SQIVND (reference sequence). There are 14 residues in the CDR3. CDR3 residues: CASSTYGSSTEAFF. CDR3 bases: TGTGCCAGTAGTACGTACGGATCAAGCACTGAAGCTTTCTTT.

In its sample, this clonotype was seen a few times. The chain joins TRBV2 to TRBJ2-7; 11 nucleotides match TRBD2. This CDR3 comprises 16 residues. Germline CDR1 and CDR2: SNHLY and FYNNEI. V lost 4 bases, J lost 4 bases, and 9 bases stayed unmatched. As DNA, the CDR3 is TGTGCCAGCAGTGTCTTAGGAACTAGCGGGAGTTACGAGCAGTACTTC. Its translation is CASSVLGTSGSYEQYF.

There are many counts of this clonotype. This chain links TRBV5-6 with TRBJ2-7; maybe TRBD1 (6 bases). This CDR3 comprises 14 residues. Germline CDR1 and CDR2: SGHDT and YYEEEE. Trimming removed 2 bases from V and 0 bases from J, with 9 bases in between. The CDR3 DNA follows: TGTGCCAGCAGCTTCCGGGACAACTCCTACGAGCAGTACTTC. Translated, it gives CASSFRDNSYEQYF.

There are many counts of this clonotype. The chain carries TRBV19 and TRBJ2-5; 7 positions match TRBD2. This CDR3 is 18 amino acids long. Germline CDR1 and CDR2: LNHDA and SQIVND (reference sequence). With V trimmed by 6 bases and J by 2 bases, 18 bases remained unmatched. CDR3 sequence (DNA): TGTGCCAGTAGCGGACGGATAGCGGCACGGGGACTACAAGAGACCCAGTACTTC. Protein sequence: CASSGRIAARGLQETQYF.

As concerns this clonotype: Because the CDR3 is missing its conserved closing phenylalanine or tryptophan, this is likely a read error. The chain carries TRBV19 and TRBJ2-5; 9 bases match TRBD2. Germline V gives CDR1 LNHDA, CDR2 SQIVND (reference sequence). V trimming: 7 bases; J trimming: 1 base; junction bases outside the gene matches: 1. This CDR3 region has 13 residues. For the CDR3, the DNA is TGTGCCAGTACGACTAGCGGCCAAGAGACCCAGTACTCC. Protein: CASTTSGQETQYS.

Of note for this clonotype: Being one base from a much bigger clone, this may be a read error. The V and J genes are TRBV4-3 and TRBJ2-4, with TRBD1 identical over 10 bases. The CDR3 has 18 residues. CDR1 is LGHNA, CDR2 YSLEER, per germline. CDR3 amino acids: CASGQVLGQGFAKNIQYF. Written as DNA, the CDR3 is TGCGCCAGCGGCCAAGTTTTGGGACAGGGGTTTGCCAAAAACATTCAGTACTTC.

This clonotype occurred a few times. The chain recombines TRBV20-1 with TRBJ2-5; tentatively, D is TRBD2 (6 bases). The CDR3 is made up of 13 amino acids. The V gene's germline CDR1 is DFQATT and CDR2 SNEGSKA (reference sequence). Trimming took off 6 bases at V and 6 bases at J, with 17 bases between the two ends. The CDR3 nucleotides read TGCAGTGCGGATTCGGGACTGGGCAAGACCCAGTACTTC. As protein: CSADSGLGKTQYF.

This clonotype was recorded at least ten times. The chain joins TRBV29-1 to TRBJ1-1; D unresolved. Germline CDR1 reads SQVTM; CDR2 reads ANQGSEA. V lost 6 bases and J 2 bases, leaving 10 bases between the germline ends. CDR3 length: 12 residues. CDR3 sequence reads: CSVRWGNTEAFF. For the CDR3, the DNA is TGCAGCGTGAGATGGGGTAACACTGAAGCTTTCTTT.

There are a few counts of this clonotype. The genes are TRBV20-1 and TRBJ2-1; 7 bases fit TRBD2. Per germline, CDR1 DFQATT and CDR2 SNEGSKA (reference sequence). V shed 4 bases, J shed 6 bases, and the junction held 9 bases outside the gene matches. The CDR3 totals 14 residues. The CDR3 protein is CSAKGEGPPNEQFF. In nucleotides, the CDR3 is TGCAGTGCTAAAGGGGAGGGCCCACCCAATGAGCAGTTCTTC.

This clonotype came up a few times. V usage is TRBV14 and J usage is TRBJ2-6; 9 nucleotides align to TRBD2. This CDR3 spans 17 amino acids. The germline V gene encodes CDR1 SGHDN and CDR2 FVKESK. V shed 3 bases, J shed 4 bases, and the junction held 7 bases outside the gene matches. This chain's CDR3 is CASSQDSGGGGANVLTF. The CDR3 nucleotides are TGTGCCAGCAGCCAGGATAGCGGGGGAGGAGGGGCCAACGTCCTGACTTTC.

Notes on this clonotype: Since no conserved phenylalanine or tryptophan closes the CDR3, a read error is the likely cause. In DNA form, the CDR3 reads TGTGCCAGCAGAGGGACTAGTGCCTACAATGAGCAGTTCTGC. Translating it yields CASRGTSAYNEQFC. J is TRBJ2-1 and V is TRBV6-5; 8 nucleotides line up with TRBD2. CDR1 and CDR2 from the germline V gene are MNHEY and SVGAGI. J gave up 2 bases and V 6 bases, and 3 bases lay outside the gene matches. The CDR3 totals 14 residues.

In regard to this clonotype: A much larger clone differs by one base, so this may be a read error. The V gene is TRBV6-6, the J gene TRBJ1-1; 8 nucleotides line up with TRBD1. Trimming cost V 8 bases and J 10 bases; bases outside gene matches: 3. The CDR3 runs to 10 residues. The V gene's germline CDR1 is MNHNY and CDR2 SVGAGI (reference sequence). Here the CDR3 reads CASGTGGAFF. The CDR3 region has the DNA TGTGCCAGCGGAACAGGGGGAGCTTTCTTT.

In DNA form, the CDR3 reads TGTGCCAGCAGTCAAGCGGGGGATAGGTTTGGCTACACCTTC. Protein sequence: CASSQAGDRFGYTF. This rearrangement joins TRBV11-2 to TRBJ1-2; a weak D match, TRBD1 (5 bases). V was clipped by 6 bases and J by 7 bases, with 18 bases between them. The CDR3 loop spans 14 amino acids. Germline V gene sequence: CDR1 SGHAT, CDR2 FQNNGV.

This clonotype was seen at least ten times. The chain uses TRBV2 and TRBJ1-2; 7 bases line up with TRBD1. The ends lost 8 bases at V and 3 bases at J; junction bases unmatched: 6. Germline CDR1 reads SNHLY; CDR2 reads FYNNEI. The CDR3 sequence is 13 residues long. CDR3 coding DNA: TGTGCCAGCTTGGACAGGACAGACTATGGCTACACCTTC. Its protein is CASLDRTDYGYTF.

This clonotype was recorded at least ten times. The chain links TRBV6-2 or TRBV6-3 to TRBJ1-1; D is unclear. The CDR3 has 10 amino acids. V was clipped by 5 bases and J by 2 bases, with 0 bases between them. Per germline, CDR1 MNHEY and CDR2 SVGEGT. The CDR3 DNA follows: TGTGCCAGCAGTAACACTGAAGCTTTCTTT. Encoded protein: CASSNTEAFF.

The J gene is TRBJ2-5, the V gene TRBV28, with 7 bases fitting TRBD2. Germline loops: CDR1 MDHEN, CDR2 SYDVKM. The CDR3 runs 15 residues. Trimming removed 3 bases from V and 4 bases from J; junction bases left unmatched: 8. The CDR3 coding sequence is TGTGCCAGCAGTTTCCTGGGGAGGGAGCGAGAGACCCAGTACTTC. Translated: CASSFLGRERETQYF.

For this clonotype: At one boundary the junction diverges from the germline segment, which might be a read error. J is TRBJ2-1 and V is TRBV4-3, with D maybe TRBD2 (6 bases). The CDR3 is 18 amino acids. The germline gives CDR1 LGHNA, CDR2 YSLEER. The CDR3 coding sequence is TGCGCCAGCAGCCAAGGGGTGGCGGGATCCCGCTCCTACAATGAGCAGGTCTTC. Encoded protein: CASSQGVAGSRSYNEQVF.

Notes on this clonotype: This may arise from a read error, as a much more abundant clone is one base away. The V and J genes are TRBV20-1 and TRBJ2-3; D remains ambiguous. Judging by the DNA end, TRBJ1-5 fits better; the J call may be wrong. Germline values: CDR1 DFQATT, CDR2 SNEGSKA (reference sequence). The CDR3 has 14 residues. The CDR3: CSAVIAGALDTQHF. The CDR3 bases are TGCAGTGCTGTTATAGCGGGAGCTTTAGATACGCAGCATTTT.

About this clonotype itself: One base away lies a much larger clone, so this may be a sequencing read error. This rearrangement joins TRBV4-3 to TRBJ1-2; possibly TRBD1 for D (5 bases). Germline-derived CDR1 and CDR2 are LGHNA and YSLEER. This CDR3 has 16 residues. The CDR3 is CASGQDSKGTIYGYTF. The CDR3, as DNA: TGCGCCAGCGGCCAAGATAGTAAAGGGACCATCTATGGCTACACCTTC.

This clonotype has only a few counts. The chain carries TRBV27 and TRBJ1-4; TRBD1 might be the D (5 bases). V was shortened by 5 bases and J by 7 bases, with 17 bases between the two germline ends. This CDR3 comprises 15 residues. Looked up from germline, CDR1 is MNHEY and CDR2 is SMNVEV (reference sequence). CDR3: CASSQAGFGSEKLFF. DNA for the CDR3: TGTGCCAGCAGTCAAGCAGGGTTTGGGAGTGAAAAACTGTTTTTT.

As for this clonotype: One junction end disagrees with the germline gene, perhaps due to a read error. V and J are TRBV5-6 and TRBJ1-5, with TRBD1 matching over 7 bases. Per germline, CDR1 SGHDT and CDR2 YYEEEE. The CDR3 has 20 amino acids. CDR3 amino acids: CASSLVLPGTVIQSNKPQHF. In DNA, the CDR3 is TGTGCCAGCAGCTTGGTACTTCCTGGGACAGTTATCCAGAGCAATAAGCCCCAGCATTTT.

This chain connects TRBV27 to TRBJ2-3; D may be TRBD1 (5 bases). CDR3 length equals 15 residues. CDR1 is MNHEY, CDR2 SMNVEV, per germline (reference sequence). Trimming cost V 3 bases and J 3 bases, with 13 bases left between them. The DNA for the CDR3 is TGTGCCAGCAGTTTGGTTCAGGGTAATACAGATACGCAGTATTTT. It specifies CASSLVQGNTDTQYF.